This T cell receptor (beta chain) derives from a study of T cell responses to AZD1222 COVID-19 vaccine. Notes on the study in general: White British ancestry dominated among donors, who included more females, and clonal diversity was possibly underestimated.

The germline CDR1 and CDR2 sequences are LNHDA and SQIVND (reference sequence). This CDR3 comprises 16 residues. V shed 6 bases, J shed 4 bases, and the junction held 13 bases outside the gene matches. The repertoire was sequenced with immunoSEQ multiplex PCR; TCRdb's copy has only in-frame clones and lacks some. The sample holds about 180,000 clones, just over 85% seen once. Turning to this clone: The antigen remains unidentified.

Here the sequenced sample was peripheral blood, taken 28 days after the second AZD1222 dose. The receptor was derived from an adult who received the AZD1222 COVID-19 vaccine. The gene calls are TRBV19 and TRBJ2-3, with 7 positions matching TRBD2. The CDR3 here is CASRHLSGVGADTQYF. In nucleotides, the CDR3 is TGTGCCAGTAGGCACCTGAGCGGGGTAGGTGCAGATACGCAGTATTTT.